This T cell receptor (beta chain) was captured by sequencing in a study of cytomegalovirus exposure and HLA in healthy donors. The CDR3 runs to 15 residues. Germline V lookup: CDR1 ENHRY, CDR2 SYGVKD. V shed 8 bases and J 7 bases; nucleotides not matched to a gene: 11. The PCR employed 60 Vbeta primers together with 13 Jbeta primers. Produced via immunoSEQ multiplex PCR; TCRdb's table is partial and in-frame only. Seen here are around 150,000 clones, about 76% observed once, and the top ten hold roughly 2%. The sample was PBMCs. The receptor's source is a female donor in good health and CMV-seronegative. J is TRBJ2-2 and V is TRBV10-3; 9 bases line up with TRBD1. Here the CDR3 reads CAIGPGQGSVGELFF. The DNA for the CDR3 is TGTGCCATCGGTCCGGGACAGGGTTCTGTCGGGGAGCTGTTTTTT.